This TCR beta chain derives from a study of cytomegalovirus exposure and HLA in healthy donors. Overall study findings and caveats: An apparent linkage of common viral pathogens to several of the most significant clusters emerged in a later analysis.

After removal of 2 bases from V and 12 bases from J, the junction contained 8 bases not matched to a gene. The V gene's germline CDR1 is MDHEN and CDR2 SYDVKM. The CDR3 length is 14 residues. The PCR had 60 Vbeta and 13 Jbeta primers. Assay used: immunoSEQ multiplex PCR; TCRdb lists only in-frame clones, some missing. The top ten hold 5.4% of the sample, which has about 63,000 clones, 73% seen once. About this clone: The antigen remains unidentified.

The chain couples TRBV28 to TRBJ1-5; the match to TRBD1 covers 9 bases. The receptor was isolated from a man aged 45 to 65 in good health and CMV-seronegative. Sequencing was done on a sample of PBMCs. CDR3 DNA sequence: TGTGCCAGCAGTTTAACCGGGACAGGGTATCTCCAGCATTTT. Translating gives CASSLTGTGYLQHF.